Each of the 11 T cell receptor beta chains below was sequenced from the same sample in a study of shared clonotypes between healthy human individuals (dated by TCRdb to 2018 to 2021). Library generation was performed with the immunoSEQ multiplex PCR assay. This immuneACCESS table, as held by TCRdb, lists in-frame sequences with V and J called but not all clones. Of the missing ones, under half trace to an unresolved V gene in checked studies; the others have no known cause. The sample table shows about 1 million clones, and more than 65% are seen once. In total, the top ten clones hold about 1.5% of the sample. The sequencing sample was made of memory CD4+ T cells sorted from blood. Per the publication, the cell subset or site label means: CD45RA-negative fraction. The receptor source for this set is a man between 18 and 35 years old in good health.

The chain employs TRBV5-1 and TRBJ1-2, with 7 nucleotides matching TRBD1. This CDR3 has 13 amino acids. CDR1 is SGHRS, CDR2 YFSETQ, per germline. The V gene end was trimmed by 0 bases and the J gene end by 8 bases; junction bases not matched to a gene: 4. The CDR3 nucleotides are TGCGCCAGCAGCTTGGACAGGGGCAGGGGCTACACCTTC. It is translated as CASSLDRGRGYTF.

This clone was found a few times. This rearrangement joins TRBV5-1 to TRBJ2-3, with D possibly matching TRBD1 (6 bases). The V end lost 0 bases, the J end lost 6 bases, and 14 bases lay between the germline ends. Germline V gives CDR1 SGHRS, CDR2 YFSETQ. The CDR3 sequence is 15 residues long. The CDR3 loop is CASSLAPGDWDTQYF. CDR3 nucleotides: TGCGCCAGCAGCTTGGCCCCAGGGGATTGGGATACGCAGTATTTT. The complete variable domain, with remaining parts taken from reference TRBV5-1 and TRBJ2-3, reads KAGVTQTPRYLIKTRGQQVTLSCSPISGHRSVSWYQQTPGQGLQFLFEYFSETQRNKGNFPGRFSGRQFSNSRSEMNVSTLELGDSALYLCASSLAPGDWDTQYFGPGTRLTVL.

This clone was seen only once. The chain employs TRBV19 and TRBJ1-1; weak D call: TRBD1 (5 bases). V was shortened by 5 bases and J by 4 bases, with 14 bases between the two germline ends. The CDR3 is made up of 14 amino acids. CDR1 and CDR2 from the germline V gene are LNHDA and SQIVND (reference sequence). The CDR3 protein is CASSFGQGPTEAFF. In nucleotides, the CDR3 is TGTGCCAGTAGTTTCGGGCAGGGTCCCACTGAAGCTTTCTTT.

The rearrangement joins TRBV5-1 to TRBJ1-4, with 9 bases matching TRBD1. The length of the CDR3 is 16 residues. Per germline, CDR1 SGHRS and CDR2 YFSETQ. The V and J ends lost 3 bases and 2 bases, in that order; junction bases with no gene match: 5. The DNA for the CDR3 is TGCGCCAGCAGCTCGACAGGGGGAGGGACTAATGAAAAACTGTTTTTT. It is translated as CASSSTGGGTNEKLFF.

This rearrangement joins TRBV30 to TRBJ2-2, with 7 bases lining up with TRBD2. J lost 1 base, V lost 0 bases, and 2 bases had no gene match. Germline V gene sequence: CDR1 GTSNPN, CDR2 SVGIG (reference sequence). The CDR3 is 15 amino acids. The CDR3 loop reads CAWSVGTKNTGELFF. CDR3 bases: TGTGCCTGGAGTGTTGGGACTAAGAACACCGGGGAGCTGTTTTTT.

The J gene is TRBJ2-5, the V gene TRBV2; D is ambiguous. CDR3 length: 13 amino acids. Deletions cut 3 bases from V and 11 bases from J, with 16 bases between. CDR1 SNHLY and CDR2 FYNNEI come from the germline V gene. Here the CDR3 DNA reads TGTGCCAGCAGTGAGGATCCTGGATTAGAGCAGTACTTC. Translation gives CASSEDPGLEQYF.

The chain carries TRBV6-1 and TRBJ1-1; TRBD1 is a possible D gene (5 bases). The CDR3 is 16 amino acids. Trimming took off 1 base at V and 4 bases at J, with 16 bases between the two ends. Germline lookup yields CDR1 MNHNS and CDR2 SASEGT. In nucleotides, the CDR3 is TGTGCCAGCAGTGAAGTCGAGGCAGGGACGGGCACTGAAGCTTTCTTT. Translation gives CASSEVEAGTGTEAFF.

The chain combines TRBV4-1 with TRBJ2-1; 7 bases match TRBD2. The CDR3 runs 18 residues. Germline CDR1 reads MGHRA; CDR2 reads YSYEKL. After removal of 0 bases from V and 0 bases from J, the junction contained 8 bases not matched to a gene. The CDR3 bases are TGCGCCAGCAGCCAAGACCCTAGCGGTGCCAGCTCCTACAATGAGCAGTTCTTC. This translates into CASSQDPSGASSYNEQFF.

The chain uses TRBV27 and TRBJ1-2; 7 nucleotides line up with TRBD1. CDR1 is MNHEY, CDR2 SMNVEV, per germline (reference sequence). Trimming cost V 7 bases and J 0 bases; bases outside gene matches: 14. The CDR3 covers 17 residues. CDR3 in DNA: TGTGCCAGCACCCGACGGGGACAGCAAGTAGCTAACTATGGCTACACCTTC. It specifies CASTRRGQQVANYGYTF.

This clone was counted at least ten times. Within the sample, other DNA sequences also encode this same CDR3. The chain joins TRBV6-1 to TRBJ1-5; weak D call: TRBD1 (5 bases). This CDR3 is 14 amino acids long. Deletions cut 3 bases from V and 1 base from J, with 7 bases between. Per germline, CDR1 MNHNS and CDR2 SASEGT. The CDR3 DNA follows: TGTGCCAGCAGTGAGTCAGGGAGCAATCAGCCCCAGCATTTT. Protein product: CASSESGSNQPQHF.

This chain joins TRBV4-3 and TRBJ2-3, with 7 bases aligning to TRBD1. The CDR3 is 15 residues long. J lost 8 bases, V lost 0 bases, and 8 bases had no gene match. Germline CDR1 is LGHNA and CDR2 is YSLEER. CDR3 loop: CASSQEDRPDFTQYF. The CDR3, as DNA: TGCGCCAGCAGCCAAGAGGACAGGCCCGATTTTACGCAGTATTTT.